What follows are 29 T cell receptor beta chains derived from one specimen sequenced in a study of blood T cell repertoires in COVID-19. Produced via immunoSEQ multiplex PCR; TCRdb's table is partial and in-frame only. The table records about 150,000 clones, more than 70% of them present only once. What was sequenced was peripheral blood. All receptors derive from a middle-aged man who had recovered from COVID-19.

The J gene is TRBJ2-3, the V gene TRBV4-2; D gene ambiguous. CDR1 LGHNA and CDR2 YNFKEQ come from the germline V gene. Trimming pared 2 bases from V and 4 bases from J, leaving 7 bases between. CDR3 size: 13 residues. In DNA form, the CDR3 reads TGTGCCAGCAGCCAATCCCCGGCAGATACGCAGTATTTT. It is translated as CASSQSPADTQYF.

The CDR3 region is CASSLSALNTIYF. The CDR3 DNA reads TGTGCCAGCAGCTTGTCCGCGCTCAACACCATATATTTT. This rearrangement joins TRBV7-9 to TRBJ1-3; D is uncertain. Germline CDR1 SEHNR, CDR2 FQNEAQ (reference sequence). V gave up 3 bases and J gave up 7 bases, with 10 bases separating them. CDR3 length equals 13 residues.

The DNA of the CDR3 is TGTGCCAGCAGCCACCCACTAGCGGGAGTAAGTAATGAGCAGTTCTTC. Encoded protein: CASSHPLAGVSNEQFF. The chain links TRBV7-9 to TRBJ2-1, with 11 bases aligning to TRBD2. There are 16 residues in the CDR3. Trimming at V came to 5 bases and at J to 7 bases, leaving 10 bases not matched to a gene. Germline V gene sequence: CDR1 SEHNR, CDR2 FQNEAQ (reference sequence).

The genes are TRBV5-6 and TRBJ1-1; D is perhaps TRBD1 (5 bases). V lost 4 bases and J 5 bases, leaving 12 bases between the germline ends. The CDR3 covers 13 residues. The V gene's germline CDR1 is SGHDT and CDR2 YYEEEE. CDR3 region: CASSRRGGTEAFF. The CDR3 nucleotides read TGTGCCAGCAGCCGCCGCGGGGGTACTGAAGCTTTCTTT.

The rearrangement uses TRBV28 and TRBJ2-7, with 7 bases fitting TRBD1. The CDR3 is 15 residues long. Per the germline V gene, CDR1 is MDHEN and CDR2 is SYDVKM. V gave up 3 bases and J gave up 2 bases; unmatched junction bases: 7. The CDR3 nucleotides are TGTGCCAGCAGTTTTAGTCAGGGGGTGGCCTACGAGCAGTACTTC. Translation: CASSFSQGVAYEQYF.

The chain uses TRBV21-1 and TRBJ1-3. TRBV21-1 is reported as a pseudogene. CDR3 length: 15 amino acids. CDR3 amino acids: CASSKGSQRKNTIYF. CDR3 sequence (DNA): TGTGCCAGCAGCAAAGGGAGCCAGCGGAAAAACACCATATATTTT.

The V and J genes are TRBV7-2 and TRBJ2-5, with 7 nucleotides matching TRBD2. The V gene's germline CDR1 is SGHTA and CDR2 FQGNSA. CDR3 size: 17 residues. V lost 3 bases, J lost 4 bases, and 14 bases stayed unmatched. In DNA form, the CDR3 reads TGTGCCAGCAGCTTCCGGATTTCCAGACCGGGGGGAGAGACCCAGTACTTC. The encoded protein is CASSFRISRPGGETQYF. Looking up the rest from reference TRBV7-2 and TRBJ2-5 gives the full variable domain: GAGVSQSPSNKVTEKGKDVELRCDPISGHTALYWYRQSLGQGLEFLIYFQGNSAPDKSGLPSDRFSAERTGGSVSTLTIQRTQQEDSAVYLCASSFRISRPGGETQYFGPGTRLLVL.

This clone was observed once. DNA for the CDR3: TGTGCCAGCAGTTCAACAGGGGGCGGTAACTATGGCTACACCTTC. Translating gives CASSSTGGGNYGYTF. J is TRBJ1-2 and V is TRBV6-5; 9 nucleotides align to TRBD1. V shed 4 bases, J shed 1 base, and the junction held 4 bases outside the gene matches. From germline, CDR1 is MNHEY and CDR2 SVGAGI. This CDR3 has 15 amino acids.

The rearrangement uses TRBV11-2 and TRBJ2-4; D is undetermined. The CDR3 covers 12 residues. The germline V gene encodes CDR1 SGHAT and CDR2 FQNNGV. V dropped 3 bases and J dropped 15 bases, with 15 bases sitting between them. CDR3 in DNA: TGTGCCAGCAGCTTGGTGTATACTATACCGTACTTC. Amino acid sequence: CASSLVYTIPYF.

The chain is built from TRBV7-6 and TRBJ1-1, with 8 bases matching TRBD1. The trim removed 5 bases at V and 0 bases at J, leaving 11 bases unmatched. This CDR3 is 17 amino acids long. Germline V gives CDR1 SGHVS, CDR2 FNYEAQ. In DNA form, the CDR3 reads TGTGCCAGCAGCCCGCAGGGGGCAGGTTACATGAACACTGAAGCTTTCTTT. This encodes CASSPQGAGYMNTEAFF.

This chain links TRBV6-5 with TRBJ1-1; 7 bases are shared with TRBD1. CDR1 is MNHEY and CDR2 is SVGAGI in the germline V gene. The CDR3 has 14 amino acids. With V trimmed by 2 bases and J by 4 bases, 4 bases remained unmatched. CDR3 amino acids: CASSYGDRPTEAFF. Written as DNA, the CDR3 is TGTGCCAGCAGTTACGGGGACAGACCCACTGAAGCTTTCTTT.

The V call is TRBV6-2 or TRBV6-3, the J call TRBJ2-5, with TRBD2 identical over 13 bases. The V and J ends lost 6 bases and 2 bases, in that order; junction bases with no gene match: 9. The CDR3 is 17 residues long. Germline loops: CDR1 MNHEY, CDR2 SVGEGT. This CDR3 is CASSLDPGLAGQETQYF. The CDR3 nucleotides read TGTGCCAGCAGCCTCGACCCGGGACTAGCGGGGCAAGAGACCCAGTACTTC.

The chain employs TRBV5-4 and TRBJ2-6; a possible D gene is TRBD1 (5 bases). V shed 3 bases and J shed 1 base, with 11 bases lying between them. Germline-derived CDR1 and CDR2 are SGHNT and YYREEE (reference sequence). The CDR3 consists of 16 residues. The CDR3 region is CASSSMSGSGANVLTF. In DNA form, the CDR3 reads TGTGCCAGCAGCTCCATGTCAGGGTCTGGGGCCAACGTCCTGACTTTC.

The rearrangement joins TRBV29-1 to TRBJ1-1, with D perhaps TRBD1 (6 bases). Trimming left V 0 bases short and J 10 bases short, with 12 bases between. CDR1 and CDR2 (germline): SQVTM, ANQGSEA. The CDR3 runs 12 residues. CDR3 region: CSVEDLARGAFF. In nucleotides, the CDR3 is TGCAGCGTTGAAGATTTGGCCAGGGGAGCTTTCTTT.

The chain joins TRBV27 to TRBJ2-6, with D possibly being TRBD1 (7 bases). The CDR3 is made up of 16 amino acids. V was trimmed by 6 bases and J by 0 bases, leaving 12 bases between them. Germline V gene data show CDR1 as MNHEY and CDR2 as SMNVEV (reference sequence). DNA for the CDR3: TGTGCCAGCAGGGAGGGGGCGCACTCTGGGGCCAACGTCCTGACTTTC. This translates into CASREGAHSGANVLTF. Drawing the rest from reference TRBV27 and TRBJ2-6, the complete variable domain is EAQVTQNPRYLITVTGKKLTVTCSQNMNHEYMSWYRQDPGLGLRQIYYSMNVEVTDKGDVPEGYKVSRKEKRNFPLILESPSPNQTSLYFCASREGAHSGANVLTFGAGSRLTVL.

The CDR3 bases are TGTGCCAGCAGCTCATCTGGGGGCTTCAACACCGGGGAGCTGTTTTTT. Amino acids: CASSSSGGFNTGELFF. The rearrangement uses TRBV7-9 and TRBJ2-2; TRBD1 is a possible D gene (6 bases). Germline CDR1 reads SEHNR; CDR2 reads FQNEAQ (reference sequence). The CDR3 totals 16 residues. Trimming removed 4 bases from V and 2 bases from J, with 14 bases in between.

V is TRBV7-2 and J is TRBJ2-7, with 12 bases fitting TRBD2. Per germline, CDR1 SGHTA and CDR2 FQGNSA. The CDR3 has 15 residues. The V gene end was trimmed by 4 bases and the J gene end by 6 bases; junction bases not matched to a gene: 7. DNA of the CDR3: TGTGCCAGCAGCTCCCGACTAGCGGGAGAACGCGAGCAGTACTTC. This translates into CASSSRLAGEREQYF.

The rearrangement uses TRBV29-1 and TRBJ2-7; TRBD2 matches at 12 bases. The CDR3 is 15 residues long. CDR1 and CDR2 from the germline V gene are SQVTM and ANQGSEA. The V gene end was trimmed by 1 base and the J gene end by 6 bases; junction bases not matched to a gene: 7. The CDR3 DNA follows: TGCAGCGTTGAAGGTTACCTAGCGGGGGGGCTCGAGCAGTACTTC. Its protein product is CSVEGYLAGGLEQYF.

J is TRBJ1-6 and V is TRBV18; 9 nucleotides match TRBD1. The V segment lost 3 bases and the J segment 7 bases; nucleotides outside the gene matches: 10. The CDR3 has 17 residues. Germline loops: CDR1 KGHSH, CDR2 LQKENI. The CDR3 region is CASSPPTGGGRNSPLHF. The CDR3 bases are TGTGCCAGCTCACCCCCGACAGGGGGGGGAAGGAATTCACCCCTCCACTTT.

This chain joins TRBV6-6 and TRBJ2-7; D is undetermined. There are 15 residues in the CDR3. V lost 7 bases and J 0 bases, leaving 16 bases between the germline ends. Germline CDR1 and CDR2: MNHNY and SVGAGI (reference sequence). The CDR3: CASTPVEGASYEQYF. Written as DNA, the CDR3 is TGTGCCAGCACCCCTGTGGAAGGAGCCTCCTACGAGCAGTACTTC.

This clone was seen a few times. The rearrangement uses TRBV12-3 or TRBV12-4 and TRBJ1-1; no clear D. Trimming cost V 7 bases and J 3 bases, with 6 bases left between them. This CDR3 is built from 11 residues. The CDR3 loop reads CASTSYTEAFF. The CDR3 DNA is TGTGCCAGCACCTCTTACACTGAAGCTTTCTTT.

This chain joins TRBV4-3 and TRBJ2-1, with TRBD2 matching 12 bases. The germline V gene encodes CDR1 LGHNA and CDR2 YSLEER. The CDR3 runs 16 residues. With 1 base clipped from V and 3 bases from J, the junction kept 1 base outside the gene matches. CDR3 in amino acids: CASSQGLAGDYNEQFF. In DNA, the CDR3 is TGCGCCAGCAGCCAAGGACTAGCGGGAGACTACAATGAGCAGTTCTTC.

The rearrangement joins TRBV7-9 to TRBJ2-1; the match to TRBD1 covers 9 bases. CDR3 size: 14 residues. Germline V gene data show CDR1 as SEHNR and CDR2 as FQNEAQ (reference sequence). V dropped 5 bases and J dropped 7; count of bases not matched to a gene: 6. In DNA form, the CDR3 reads TGTGCCAGCAGCCGGACAGGGGAAAGGAATGAGCAGTTCTTC. Protein sequence: CASSRTGERNEQFF.

The CDR3, as DNA: TGTGCCCACCAGGGACAGATGAACACTGAAGCTTTCTTT. Translation: CAHQGQMNTEAFF. J is TRBJ1-1 and V is TRBV10-3; TRBD1 agrees at 7 bases. Germline lookup yields CDR1 ENHRY and CDR2 SYGVKD. With V trimmed by 11 bases and J by 0 bases, 6 bases remained unmatched. The length of the CDR3 is 13 residues.

The rearrangement joins TRBV7-2 to TRBJ2-5; D may be TRBD2 (5 bases). Germline assignment: CDR1 SGHTA and CDR2 FQGNSA. V lost 5 bases to trimming and J lost 8 bases, with 9 bases between them. This CDR3 spans 11 amino acids. CDR3 region: CASSRGSTQYF. DNA for the CDR3: TGTGCCAGCAGCCGAGGGAGCACCCAGTACTTC.

This chain connects TRBV9 to TRBJ2-2; 9 nucleotides line up with TRBD1. V was pared by 5 bases and J by 2 bases, with 7 bases of the junction left unmatched. CDR1 SGDLS and CDR2 YYNGEE come from the germline V gene. This CDR3 has 16 amino acids. The CDR3 loop is CASRKGDRANTGELFF. CDR3 coding DNA: TGTGCCAGCAGAAAAGGGGACAGGGCTAACACCGGGGAGCTGTTTTTT.

V usage is TRBV29-1 and J usage is TRBJ2-3; TRBD1 is a possible D gene (5 bases). The V end was cut by 0 bases, the J end by 0 bases, with 16 bases between. CDR1 is SQVTM and CDR2 is ANQGSEA in the germline V gene. This CDR3 spans 17 amino acids. DNA for the CDR3: TGCAGCGTTGAAGATAGAACAGGCCCCACTAGCACAGATACGCAGTATTTT. It is translated as CSVEDRTGPTSTDTQYF.

The chain carries TRBV5-4 and TRBJ1-6; a weak D match, TRBD1 (5 bases). The CDR3 has 17 amino acids. Per the germline V gene, CDR1 is SGHNT and CDR2 is YYREEE (reference sequence). The V end lost 3 bases, the J end lost 7 bases, and 20 bases lay between the germline ends. CDR3: CASSSEAGRFNNSPLHF. The CDR3 nucleotides are TGTGCCAGCAGCTCCGAAGCGGGACGGTTTAACAATTCACCCCTCCACTTT.

This chain joins TRBV13 and TRBJ2-7, with TRBD1 matching over 9 bases. Trimming cost V 4 bases and J 4 bases; bases outside gene matches: 5. The CDR3 covers 14 residues. Germline V gene sequence: CDR1 PRHDT, CDR2 FYEKMQ (reference sequence). The chain's CDR3 is CASSSGQGKYEQYF. CDR3 bases: TGTGCCAGCAGCTCAGGACAGGGGAAGTACGAGCAGTACTTC.